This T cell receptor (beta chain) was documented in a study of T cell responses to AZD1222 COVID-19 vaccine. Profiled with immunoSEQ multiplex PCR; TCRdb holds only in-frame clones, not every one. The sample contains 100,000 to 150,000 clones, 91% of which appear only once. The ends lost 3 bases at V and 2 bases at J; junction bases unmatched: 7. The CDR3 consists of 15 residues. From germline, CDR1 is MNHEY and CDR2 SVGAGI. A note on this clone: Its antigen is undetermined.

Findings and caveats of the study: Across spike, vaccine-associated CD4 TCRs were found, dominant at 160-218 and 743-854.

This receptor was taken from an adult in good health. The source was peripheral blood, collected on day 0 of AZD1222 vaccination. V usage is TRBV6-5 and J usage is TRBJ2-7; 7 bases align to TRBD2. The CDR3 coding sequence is TGTGCCAGCAGTTATGGGGGGGAGGGCCCCTACGAGCAGTACTTC. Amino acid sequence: CASSYGGEGPYEQYF.